One sample yielded the 24 T cell receptor beta chains listed below, sequenced in a study of blood T cell repertoires in COVID-19. Generated by immunoSEQ multiplex PCR, the TCRdb table keeps only in-frame clones and is missing some. Altogether about 120,000 clones are present, roughly 83% being singletons, with the ten largest covering 3% to 4.5%. What was sequenced was peripheral blood. Receptors were obtained from a woman aged 80 or older with acute or convalescent COVID-19.

V and J are TRBV3-1 (or the pseudogene TRBV3-2) and TRBJ1-1; D may be TRBD1 (5 bases). Germline V gives CDR1 LGHDT, CDR2 YNNKEL (reference sequence). Trimming shortened V by 1 base and J by 5 bases, and 11 bases separated the two germline ends. The CDR3 sequence is 14 residues long. CDR3 loop: CASSQGIGETEAFF. As DNA, the CDR3 is TGTGCCAGCAGCCAAGGAATAGGGGAAACTGAAGCTTTCTTT.

This chain joins TRBV5-1 and TRBJ2-2, with TRBD2 matching over 12 bases. With 7 bases clipped from V and 5 bases from J, the junction kept 9 bases outside the gene matches. The CDR3 length is 16 residues. From germline, CDR1 is SGHRS and CDR2 YFSETQ. CDR3 in amino acids: CASGSLTSGGTGELFF. CDR3 DNA sequence: TGCGCCAGCGGATCCCTAACTAGCGGGGGGACCGGGGAGCTGTTTTTT.

The chain carries TRBV5-6 and TRBJ1-2; tentatively, D is TRBD1 (6 bases). Germline V CDR1 and CDR2: SGHDT, YYEEEE. Trimming stripped 2 bases from V and 4 bases from J, with 9 bases between. This CDR3 comprises 13 residues. The CDR3 DNA is TGTGCCAGCAGCTTAGGACAGCTCTATGGCTACACCTTC. This encodes CASSLGQLYGYTF.

V is TRBV7-9 and J is TRBJ2-1; 7 nucleotides agree with TRBD1. The CDR3 extends over 13 amino acids. V lost 5 bases and J lost 5; bases outside the gene matches: 3. The V gene's germline CDR1 is SEHNR and CDR2 FQNEAQ (reference sequence). The CDR3 nucleotides read TGTGCCAGCAGCCTGGGACAGAACAATGAGCAGTTCTTC. It is translated as CASSLGQNNEQFF.

The table lists this clone with a count of one. Germline and junction disagree at one end, which may indicate a read error. The J gene is TRBJ1-2, the V gene TRBV12-3 or TRBV12-4; no clear D. This CDR3 region has 11 residues. Here the CDR3 reads CASSRDGGPLF. The CDR3 coding sequence is TGTGCCAGCAGTCGAGACGGAGGACCGCTGTTC.

V gene TRBV30 combines with J gene TRBJ2-3; 11 bases align to TRBD2. The CDR3 runs 17 residues. The germline gives CDR1 GTSNPN, CDR2 SVGIG (reference sequence). V dropped 2 bases and J dropped 6; count of bases not matched to a gene: 13. The CDR3 protein is CAWSSARLAGYLDTQYF. CDR3 nucleotide sequence: TGTGCCTGGAGTTCTGCCCGACTAGCGGGGTATCTCGATACGCAGTATTTT.

The chain has TRBV7-2 and TRBJ1-3; 8 bases are shared with TRBD1. CDR3 length: 16 amino acids. Unmatched junction bases numbered 4, after V lost 3 bases and J lost 0 bases. The germline V gene has CDR1 SGHTA and CDR2 FQGNSA. DNA of the CDR3: TGTGCCAGCAGCTTCACAGGGGGTAGCTCTGGAAACACCATATATTTT. Encoded protein: CASSFTGGSSGNTIYF.

V is TRBV27 and J is TRBJ2-7, with 11 nucleotides matching TRBD2. The CDR3 extends over 16 amino acids. Germline values: CDR1 MNHEY, CDR2 SMNVEV (reference sequence). V was pared by 4 bases and J by 5 bases, with 10 bases of the junction left unmatched. In DNA, the CDR3 is TGTGCCAGCAGTTACCTAGCGGGAGGTCTTAAGGACGAGCAGTACTTC. Encoded protein: CASSYLAGGLKDEQYF.

In this sample, this clone turned up once. This rearrangement joins TRBV2 to TRBJ2-5, with D perhaps matching TRBD2 (5 bases). There are 16 residues in the CDR3. CDR1 is SNHLY, CDR2 FYNNEI, per germline. V was clipped by 0 bases and J by 3 bases, with 14 bases between them. Written as DNA, the CDR3 is TGTGCCAGCAGTGAAGCGCTTCTGAAGGGAGAAGAGACCCAGTACTTC. Amino acid sequence: CASSEALLKGEETQYF.

The chain is built from TRBV19 and TRBJ2-3, with 8 positions matching TRBD2. Germline V gene data show CDR1 as LNHDA and CDR2 as SQIVND (reference sequence). The CDR3 has 14 residues. Trimming removed 1 base from V and 3 bases from J; junction bases left unmatched: 0. The CDR3 nucleotides read TGTGCCAGTAGTATAGGCGGGGGGACAGATACGCAGTATTTT. Amino acid sequence: CASSIGGGTDTQYF.

The V call is TRBV3-1 (or the pseudogene TRBV3-2), the J call TRBJ1-1; D remains unclear. CDR1 and CDR2 from the germline V gene are LGHDT and YNNKEL (reference sequence). The CDR3 is 13 amino acids. V gave up 2 bases and J gave up 3 bases, with 7 bases separating them. This chain's CDR3 is CASSQTDYTEAFF. DNA for the CDR3: TGTGCCAGCAGCCAAACGGACTACACTGAAGCTTTCTTT.

This clone turned up a few times. This chain links TRBV5-4 with TRBJ1-2, with D perhaps matching TRBD1 (6 bases). The CDR3 sequence is 14 residues long. The germline gives CDR1 SGHNT, CDR2 YYREEE (reference sequence). Trimming stripped 0 bases from V and 8 bases from J, with 14 bases between. CDR3 nucleotide sequence: TGTGCCAGCAGCTTGGATGGCAGGGGTGCCGGCTACACCTTC. Translation gives CASSLDGRGAGYTF.

V gene TRBV6-5 combines with J gene TRBJ1-5; weak D call: TRBD1 (5 bases). The CDR3 has 14 amino acids. V was cut by 3 bases and J by 7 bases, with 13 bases left in between. Germline-derived CDR1 and CDR2 are MNHEY and SVGAGI. CDR3 in amino acids: CASSYGRGEQPQHF. The CDR3 DNA sequence: TGTGCCAGCAGTTATGGTCGGGGGGAACAGCCCCAGCATTTT.

As to this clone: Distinct nucleotide sequences in the sample also encode this CDR3. V and J are TRBV4-2 and TRBJ2-7; D call uncertain. Germline V CDR1 and CDR2: LGHNA, YNFKEQ. Trimming took 0 bases from V and 2 from J, leaving 8 bases between them. This CDR3 comprises 14 residues. CDR3 region: CASSQERDTYEQYF. The CDR3 DNA follows: TGTGCCAGCAGCCAAGAGAGAGACACCTACGAGCAGTACTTC.

V gene TRBV7-8 combines with J gene TRBJ1-2, with TRBD1 identical over 7 bases. This CDR3 region has 15 residues. Germline V lookup: CDR1 SGHVS, CDR2 FQNEAQ. The J segment lost 3 bases and the V segment lost 5 bases, leaving 9 bases of the junction unmatched. CDR3 nucleotide sequence: TGTGCCAGCAGCGCCCAGGGGGAGATCGACTATGGCTACACCTTC. This gives the protein CASSAQGEIDYGYTF.

V is TRBV5-1 and J is TRBJ1-1; D not resolved. Germline V gives CDR1 SGHRS, CDR2 YFSETQ. CDR3 size: 14 residues. The germline V and J ends were trimmed by 4 bases and 6 bases, with 16 bases remaining between them. The CDR3 protein is CASSAGSGRAEAFF. The CDR3 DNA reads TGCGCCAGCAGCGCGGGGTCGGGTCGGGCTGAAGCTTTCTTT.

The CDR3 spells CASSPTSYSYEQYF. The CDR3 DNA sequence: TGTGCCAGCTCTCCAACTTCATACTCCTACGAGCAGTACTTC. This rearrangement joins TRBV18 to TRBJ2-7, with D uncertain. The CDR3 extends over 14 amino acids. The germline V gene encodes CDR1 KGHSH and CDR2 LQKENI. Between the trimmed V and J ends, which lost 6 bases and 0 bases, there was a span of 12 bases.

The chain combines TRBV6-2 or TRBV6-3 with TRBJ2-1; the match to TRBD1 covers 7 bases. V shed 0 bases and J 5 bases; nucleotides not matched to a gene: 10. Germline CDR1 and CDR2: MNHEY and SVGEGT. This CDR3 is built from 17 residues. CDR3 loop: CASSYSVRQGRNNEQFF. The CDR3 DNA sequence: TGTGCCAGCAGTTACTCTGTAAGACAGGGACGAAACAATGAGCAGTTCTTC.

V usage is TRBV5-4 and J usage is TRBJ2-5; maybe TRBD2 (7 bases). The germline CDR1 and CDR2 sequences are SGHNT and YYREEE (reference sequence). Between the trimmed V and J ends, which lost 5 bases and 5 bases, there was a span of 19 bases. The CDR3 spans 15 residues. The CDR3 is CASSPGGAGGETQYF. DNA of the CDR3: TGTGCCAGCAGTCCTGGGGGGGCCGGAGGGGAGACCCAGTACTTC.

This rearrangement joins TRBV7-2 to TRBJ2-7, with 7 bases matching TRBD2. After removal of 2 bases from V and 2 bases from J, the junction contained 3 bases not matched to a gene. CDR3 size: 14 residues. The germline CDR1 and CDR2 sequences are SGHTA and FQGNSA. The DNA of the CDR3 is TGTGCCAGCAGCTTATACGGGGGGACCTACGAGCAGTACTTC. Residues: CASSLYGGTYEQYF.

The chain recombines TRBV27 with TRBJ1-2; tentatively, D is TRBD1 (5 bases). The CDR3 is made up of 13 amino acids. Per germline, CDR1 MNHEY and CDR2 SMNVEV (reference sequence). V was pared by 0 bases and J by 6 bases, with 8 bases between. CDR3 nucleotide sequence: TGTGCCAGCAGTTTATCGGCGGGGGATGGCTACACCTTC. Its protein is CASSLSAGDGYTF.

This sequence joins TRBV4-3 and TRBJ2-1; tentatively, D is TRBD1 (5 bases). Germline CDR1 and CDR2: LGHNA and YSLEER. The CDR3 has 14 amino acids. The ends were cut back, 1 base at V and 7 bases at J, with 11 bases in the middle. Written as DNA, the CDR3 is TGCGCCAGCAGCCAAGGATGGGGCCCGAATGAGCAGTTCTTC. Its protein is CASSQGWGPNEQFF.

This rearrangement joins TRBV2 to TRBJ2-1, with D hard to call. Germline CDR1 reads SNHLY; CDR2 reads FYNNEI. V lost 5 bases, J lost 0 bases, and 8 bases lay in between. This CDR3 has 14 amino acids. The CDR3 DNA follows: TGTGCCAGCAGTCAACAGAGCTCCTACAATGAGCAGTTCTTC. Its protein is CASSQQSSYNEQFF.

The rearrangement uses TRBV5-4 and TRBJ2-1; TRBD2 matches at 11 bases. This CDR3 region has 17 residues. Germline V gene lookup returns CDR1 SGHNT and CDR2 YYREEE (reference sequence). Trimming at V came to 1 base and at J to 9 bases, leaving 12 bases not matched to a gene. The CDR3, as DNA: TGTGCCAGCAGCTTGACTAGCGGGAGCTTCGTTTTTATTGAGCAGTTCTTC. Amino acids: CASSLTSGSFVFIEQFF. Together with reference TRBV5-4 and TRBJ2-1, the CDR3 gives the full variable domain: ETGVTQSPTHLIKTRGQQVTLRCSSQSGHNTVSWYQQALGQGPQFIFQYYREEENGRGNFPPRFSGLQFPNYSSELNVNALELDDSALYLCASSLTSGSFVFIEQFFGPGTRLTVL.